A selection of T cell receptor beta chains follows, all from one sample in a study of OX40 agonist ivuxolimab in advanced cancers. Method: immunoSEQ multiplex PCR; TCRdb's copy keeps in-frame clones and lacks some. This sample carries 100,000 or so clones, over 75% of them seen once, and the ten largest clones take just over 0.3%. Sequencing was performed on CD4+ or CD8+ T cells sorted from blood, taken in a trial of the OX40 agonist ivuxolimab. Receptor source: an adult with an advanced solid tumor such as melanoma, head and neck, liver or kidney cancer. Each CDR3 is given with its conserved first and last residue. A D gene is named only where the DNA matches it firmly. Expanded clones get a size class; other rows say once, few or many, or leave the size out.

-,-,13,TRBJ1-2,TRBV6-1,CASSSQGLYGYTF,TGTGCCAGCAGTAGTCAGGGACTCTATGGCTACACCTTC
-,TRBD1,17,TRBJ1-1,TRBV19,CASSTSGTGYMNTEAFF,TGTGCCAGTAGTACCTCCGGGACAGGGTACATGAACACTGAAGCTTTCTTT
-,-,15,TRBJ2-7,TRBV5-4,CASSLKRGYPYEQYF,TGTGCCAGCAGCTTGAAAAGGGGCTACCCCTACGAGCAGTACTTC
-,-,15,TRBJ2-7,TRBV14,CASSPHEGKTYEQYF,TGTGCCAGCAGCCCCCATGAAGGGAAAACCTACGAGCAGTACTTC
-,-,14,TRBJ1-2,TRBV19,CASSIEVRGRGYTF,TGTGCCAGTAGTATAGAAGTCAGGGGTAGGGGCTACACCTTC
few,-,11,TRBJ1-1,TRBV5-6,CASNKNLEAFF,TGTGCCAGCAACAAAAACCTTGAAGCTTTCTTT
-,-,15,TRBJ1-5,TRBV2,CASSAGRASNQPQHF,TGTGCCAGCAGTGCCGGCAGGGCGAGCAATCAGCCCCAGCATTTT
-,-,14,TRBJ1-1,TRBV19,CASSIGNGNTEAFF,TGTGCCAGTAGTATAGGCAATGGGAACACTGAAGCTTTCTTT
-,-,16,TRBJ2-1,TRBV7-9,CASSVKGGYDINEQFF,TGTGCCAGCAGCGTAAAAGGGGGTTACGATATTAATGAGCAGTTCTTC
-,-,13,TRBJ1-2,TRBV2,CASNVGRDHGYTF,TGTGCCAGCAACGTCGGCAGGGACCATGGCTACACCTTC
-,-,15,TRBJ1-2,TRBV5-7,CASSFTGLPPYGYTF,TGTGCCAGCAGCTTTACAGGGCTCCCTCCTTATGGCTACACCTTC
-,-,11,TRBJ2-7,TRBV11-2,CASSFVTEQYF,TGTGCCAGCAGCTTTGTGACCGAGCAGTACTTC
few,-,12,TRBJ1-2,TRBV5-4,CASSMGGYGYTF,TGTGCCAGCAGCATGGGTGGCTATGGCTACACCTTC
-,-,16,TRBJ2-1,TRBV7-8,CASSLRAGETRNEQFF,TGTGCCAGCAGCTTAAGGGCAGGGGAGACTCGCAATGAGCAGTTCTTC
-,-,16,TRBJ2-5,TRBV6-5,CASSYLGVRGQETQYF,TGTGCCAGCAGTTATCTGGGTGTCAGGGGTCAAGAGACCCAGTACTTC
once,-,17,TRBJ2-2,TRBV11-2,CASSLTGTTMWTGELFF,TGTGCCAGCAGCTTAACTGGGACGACCATGTGGACCGGGGAGCTGTTTTTT
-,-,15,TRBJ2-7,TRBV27,CASSLSSGSITEQYF,TGTGCCAGCAGTTTATCGTCTGGGTCGATTACCGAGCAGTACTTC
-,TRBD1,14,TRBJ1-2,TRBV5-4,CASSLSGGSYGYTF,TGTGCCAGCAGCTTGTCAGGGGGTAGCTATGGCTACACCTTC
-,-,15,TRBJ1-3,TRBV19,CASMRQALSGNTIYF,TGTGCCAGTATGAGGCAGGCTCTCTCTGGAAACACCATATATTTT
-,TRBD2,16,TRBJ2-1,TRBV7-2,CASSLDQTSGVYEQFF,TGTGCCAGCAGCTTAGACCAGACTAGCGGGGTTTATGAGCAGTTCTTC
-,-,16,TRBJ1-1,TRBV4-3,CASSQDVGGAATEAFF,TGCGCCAGCAGCCAAGATGTCGGAGGGGCCGCCACTGAAGCTTTCTTT
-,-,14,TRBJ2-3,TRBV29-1,CSVTGPSATDTQYF,TGCAGCGTGACGGGACCCTCCGCCACAGATACGCAGTATTTT
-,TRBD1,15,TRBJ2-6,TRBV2,CASGQGAPGANVLTF,TGTGCCAGCGGTCAGGGGGCGCCTGGGGCCAACGTCCTGACTTTC
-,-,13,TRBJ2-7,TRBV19,CASSTRDFYEQYF,TGTGCCAGTAGTACCAGGGACTTCTACGAGCAGTACTTC
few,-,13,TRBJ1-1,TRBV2,CASSEQGSTEAFF,TGTGCCAGCAGTGAGCAGGGAAGCACTGAAGCTTTCTTT
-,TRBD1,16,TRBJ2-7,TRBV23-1,CASSQPGQGSSYEQYF,TGCGCCAGCAGTCAACCGGGACAGGGGAGCTCCTACGAGCAGTACTTC
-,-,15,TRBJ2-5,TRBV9,CASSVGGANPETQYF,TGTGCCAGCAGCGTAGGAGGGGCCAACCCAGAGACCCAGTACTTC
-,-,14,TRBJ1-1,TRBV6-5,CASSHGQSNTEAFF,TGTGCCAGCAGCCACGGACAGTCGAACACTGAAGCTTTCTTT
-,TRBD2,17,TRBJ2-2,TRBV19,CASRNALGLANTGELFF,TGTGCCAGTAGAAACGCTCTGGGACTAGCGAACACCGGGGAGCTGTTTTTT
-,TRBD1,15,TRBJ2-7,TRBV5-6,CASSFRQGRTYEQYF,TGTGCCAGCAGCTTCCGACAGGGGCGAACCTACGAGCAGTACTTC
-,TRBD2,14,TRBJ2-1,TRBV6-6,CASSYSGTSVEQFF,TGTGCCAGCAGTTACTCTGGGACTAGCGTCGAGCAGTTCTTC
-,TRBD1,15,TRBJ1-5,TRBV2,CASSEGGTGYQPQHF,TGTGCCAGCAGTGAAGGGGGGACAGGGTATCAGCCCCAGCATTTT
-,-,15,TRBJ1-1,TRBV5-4,CASSDKQDTNTEAFF,TGTGCCAGCAGCGATAAACAGGATACGAACACTGAAGCTTTCTTT
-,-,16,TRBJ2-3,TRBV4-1,CASSQAKGGYTDTQYF,TGCGCCAGCAGCCAAGCGAAGGGGGGCTACACAGATACGCAGTATTTT
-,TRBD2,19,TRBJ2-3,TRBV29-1,CSVDGPPWRGGLGTDTQYF,TGCAGCGTTGACGGACCTCCCTGGCGGGGGGGCCTGGGCACAGATACGCAGTATTTT
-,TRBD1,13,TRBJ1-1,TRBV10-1,CASSRDRDDEAFF,TGCGCCAGCAGCCGGGACAGGGACGATGAAGCTTTCTTT
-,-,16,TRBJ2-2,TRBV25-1,CASSEYTVGYSGELFF,TGTGCCAGCAGTGAATATACGGTGGGGTATTCCGGGGAGCTGTTTTTT
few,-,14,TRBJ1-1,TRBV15,CATSRDKFWGEAFF,TGTGCCACCAGCAGAGATAAGTTCTGGGGCGAAGCTTTCTTT
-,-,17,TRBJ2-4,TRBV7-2,CASSSEGVGASKNIQYF,TGTGCCAGCAGCTCCGAAGGGGTGGGGGCATCCAAAAACATTCAGTACTTC